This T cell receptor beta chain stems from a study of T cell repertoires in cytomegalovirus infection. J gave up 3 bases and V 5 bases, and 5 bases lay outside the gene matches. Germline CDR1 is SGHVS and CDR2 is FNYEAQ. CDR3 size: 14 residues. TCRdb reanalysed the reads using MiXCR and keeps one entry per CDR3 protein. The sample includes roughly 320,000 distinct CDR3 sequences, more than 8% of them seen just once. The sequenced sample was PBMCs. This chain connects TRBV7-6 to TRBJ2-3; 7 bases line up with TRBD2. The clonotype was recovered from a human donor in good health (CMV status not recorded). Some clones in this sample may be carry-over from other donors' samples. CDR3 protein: CASSGTKFTDTQYF. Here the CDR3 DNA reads TGTGCCAGCAGCGGGACTAAGTTTACAGATACGCAGTATTTT. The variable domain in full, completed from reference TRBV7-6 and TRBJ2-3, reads GAGVSQSPRYKVTKRGQDVALRCDPISGHVSLYWYRQALGQGPEFLTYFNYEAQQDKSGLPNDRFSAERPEGSISTLTIQRTEQRDSAMYRCASSGTKFTDTQYFGPGTRLTVL.